The clone carrying this T cell receptor (beta chain) has only a few counts. Its antigen is currently unknown. Findings and caveats of the study: In terms of TCR gene usage, tumor memory CD4+ T cells clustered together with blood and lymph node memory CD4+ cells, as well as with lymph node naive CD4+ cells. Greatest tumor Treg TCR overlap was with tumor naive CD4+ cells.

Full-length variable regions came from constant-region reverse primers plus semi-nested Nested Universal Primer A PCR. TCRdb re-called the 5' RACE reads with MiXCR, one entry per CDR3 protein. The sample records approximately 12,000 distinct CDR3 sequences, 40% to 55% being singletons. The CDR3 covers 16 residues. V was clipped by 1 base and J by 3 bases; unmatched bases: 6. Germline loops: CDR1 SGHVS, CDR2 FQNEAQ. The chain combines TRBV7-8 with TRBJ1-5; 7 bases are shared with TRBD1. Material for sequencing was tumor-infiltrating naive CD4+ T cells sorted from the breast tumor. Stated subset: naive CD4+ T cells, CD4+CD45RA+CD25-. The receptor's source is a female donor with breast cancer. The CDR3 is CASSLDQGQINQPQHF. CDR3 sequence (DNA): TGTGCCAGCAGCTTAGACCAGGGACAGATCAATCAGCCCCAGCATTTT. Drawing the rest from reference TRBV7-8 and TRBJ1-5, the complete variable domain is GAGVSQSPRYKVAKRGQDVALRCDPISGHVSLFWYQQALGQGPEFLTYFQNEAQLDKSGLPSDRFFAERPEGSVSTLKIQRTQQEDSAVYLCASSLDQGQINQPQHFGDGTRLSIL.